The 19 T cell receptor beta chains given below trace back to one sample, sequenced in a study of neurological immune-mediated disorders. Each CDR3 protein is one row after TCRdb ran MiXCR on the 5' RACE reads. Altogether roughly 67,000 distinct CDR3 sequences are present, 4.1% being singletons, with the ten largest covering 2.6%. The source material was PBMCs. All receptors come from a man over 45 with multiple sclerosis.

This clonotype was observed at least ten times. The chain uses TRBV10-3 and TRBJ1-1; D possibly corresponds to TRBD1 (5 bases). Germline V gives CDR1 ENHRY, CDR2 SYGVKD. Trimming took 6 bases from V and 1 from J, leaving 12 bases between them. The CDR3 consists of 14 residues. The DNA for the CDR3 is TGTGCCATCAGGAAGACAGAGGGGAACACTGAAGCTTTCTTT. As protein: CAIRKTEGNTEAFF.

This clonotype was observed many times. The V gene is TRBV29-1, the J gene TRBJ1-2; D not resolved. V was shortened by 6 bases and J by 2 bases, with 4 bases between the two germline ends. Germline-derived CDR1 and CDR2 are SQVTM and ANQGSEA. The CDR3 covers 10 residues. This CDR3 is CSVDNYGYTF. The CDR3 region has the DNA TGCAGCGTGGACAACTATGGCTACACCTTC.

The V and J genes are TRBV5-1 and TRBJ2-1; possibly TRBD2 for D (6 bases). The CDR3 has 14 residues. CDR1 and CDR2 (germline): SGHRS, YFSETQ. Trimming removed 2 bases from V and 5 bases from J, with 11 bases in between. The CDR3 loop reads CASSLQRANNEQFF. The CDR3 DNA reads as TGCGCCAGCAGCTTACAGCGGGCAAACAATGAGCAGTTCTTC.

This clonotype was detected ten times or more. The chain links TRBV20-1 to TRBJ2-1; D may be TRBD1 (5 bases). The V end was cut by 0 bases, the J end by 9 bases, with 18 bases between. Germline CDR1 DFQATT, CDR2 SNEGSKA (reference sequence). The length of the CDR3 is 15 residues. The chain's CDR3 is CSARDARIGVPEQFF. The CDR3 DNA is TGCAGTGCTAGAGATGCCCGGATAGGGGTCCCTGAGCAGTTCTTC.

This clonotype was seen a few times. The J gene is TRBJ1-1, the V gene TRBV5-1, with D possibly TRBD1 on 6 matching bases. The length of the CDR3 is 15 residues. Trimming removed 4 bases from V and 4 bases from J, with 17 bases in between. Germline V gene lookup returns CDR1 SGHRS and CDR2 YFSETQ. The CDR3 DNA sequence: TGCGCCAGCAGCCTCGGTTGGGGGCAAAGCACTGAAGCTTTCTTT. It encodes CASSLGWGQSTEAFF.

This clonotype was observed a few times. This sequence joins TRBV14 and TRBJ2-3; TRBD2 is a possible D gene (5 bases). Trimming took off 1 base at V and 7 bases at J, with 15 bases between the two ends. Germline CDR1 reads SGHDN; CDR2 reads FVKESK. The CDR3 has 15 amino acids. The CDR3 nucleotides read TGTGCCAGCAGCCAAGTCGCCGGGAACCTCCATACGCAGTATTTT. It is translated as CASSQVAGNLHTQYF.

In regard to this clonotype: Just one base apart from a much larger clone, this may be a read error. The V gene is TRBV7-6, the J gene TRBJ1-4; D gene unclear. Trimming removed 5 bases at V and 8 bases at J, with 9 bases between. The CDR3 runs to 12 residues. CDR1 is SGHVS, CDR2 FNYEAQ, per germline. In DNA form, the CDR3 reads TGTGCCAGCAGCACAAGAGGGGAAAAACTGTTTTTT. Translated: CASSTRGEKLFF.

This clonotype occurred many times. This chain links TRBV12-3 or TRBV12-4 with TRBJ2-4; D perhaps matches TRBD1 (5 bases). Trimming left V 1 base short and J 0 bases short, with 16 bases between. The CDR3 covers 18 residues. The CDR3 spells CASSLGQGVLRAKNIQYF. The CDR3 nucleotides read TGTGCCAGCAGTTTAGGACAAGGGGTGTTGCGAGCCAAAAACATTCAGTACTTC.

This clonotype has ten or more counts. This chain links TRBV7-6 with TRBJ1-2, with TRBD1 as a possible D gene (6 bases). Germline V lookup: CDR1 SGHVS, CDR2 FNYEAQ. The CDR3 loop spans 15 amino acids. V gave up 2 bases and J gave up 3 bases, with 13 bases separating them. CDR3 DNA: TGTGCCAGCAGCTTACAAGCAGGGGCCCACTATGGCTACACCTTC. It yields the protein CASSLQAGAHYGYTF.

This clonotype has at least ten counts. The chain has TRBV10-3 and TRBJ1-2, with D perhaps TRBD1 (6 bases). CDR1 ENHRY and CDR2 SYGVKD come from the germline V gene. V shed 0 bases and J shed 8 bases, with 22 bases lying between them. The CDR3 has 17 residues. The CDR3 DNA follows: TGTGCCATCAGTGAGTCAGAAGCGGGGAGGGGGAGCGACGGCTACACCTTC. Translating it yields CAISESEAGRGSDGYTF.

This clonotype was picked up many times. V gene TRBV3-1 combines with J gene TRBJ2-5; 11 bases are shared with TRBD2. Trimming cost V 1 base and J 1 base; bases outside gene matches: 2. The CDR3 extends over 16 amino acids. Germline V gene data show CDR1 as LGHDT and CDR2 as YNNKEL (reference sequence). CDR3 bases: TGTGCCAGCAGCCAAGTGGGGACTAGCGGCCAAGAGACCCAGTACTTC. It specifies CASSQVGTSGQETQYF.

This clonotype was seen ten or more times. The genes are TRBV5-5 and TRBJ1-1; maybe TRBD1 (6 bases). The CDR3 spans 12 residues. Trimming took 3 bases from V and 5 from J, leaving 8 bases between them. Germline V gene sequence: CDR1 SGHKS, CDR2 YYEKEE (reference sequence). The CDR3 spells CASSYRVTEAFF. In DNA, the CDR3 is TGTGCCAGCAGCTACAGGGTTACTGAAGCTTTCTTT.

This clonotype was detected many times. CDR3 protein: CATSRDLGNTEAFF. As DNA, the CDR3 is TGTGCCACCAGCAGAGATCTGGGAAACACTGAAGCTTTCTTT. The chain links TRBV15 to TRBJ1-1, with D unclear. The germline V gene has CDR1 LNHNV and CDR2 YYDKDF (reference sequence). Trimming stripped 0 bases from V and 2 bases from J, with 7 bases between. This CDR3 contains 14 residues.

This clonotype was recorded at least ten times. The V and J genes are TRBV7-9 and TRBJ2-2, with TRBD2 as a possible D gene (6 bases). V was shortened by 11 bases and J by 2 bases, with 18 bases between the two germline ends. The CDR3 has 15 residues. Germline V gives CDR1 SEHNR, CDR2 FQNEAQ (reference sequence). The CDR3 here is CAEGPTTRNTGELFF. CDR3 bases: TGTGCCGAGGGCCCCACGACTAGAAACACCGGGGAGCTGTTTTTT.

This clonotype was observed at least ten times. This chain connects TRBV20-1 to TRBJ2-3; 11 bases match TRBD2. Trimming took 7 bases from V and 4 from J; bases not matched to a gene: 4. The germline V gene encodes CDR1 DFQATT and CDR2 SNEGSKA (reference sequence). The CDR3 is 13 residues long. The CDR3 region has the DNA TGCAGTGTCCCGGGACTAGCGGCAGATACGCAGTATTTT. It specifies CSVPGLAADTQYF.

Ten or more counts support this clonotype. The chain couples TRBV5-1 to TRBJ2-1, with TRBD2 identical over 8 bases. Germline CDR1 reads SGHRS; CDR2 reads YFSETQ. The CDR3 consists of 15 residues. V trimming: 0 bases; J trimming: 4 bases; junction bases outside the gene matches: 3. CDR3: CASSLAGGRYNEQFF. DNA for the CDR3: TGCGCCAGCAGCTTGGCGGGGGGGCGGTACAATGAGCAGTTCTTC.

This clonotype was picked up many times. The gene calls are TRBV12-3 or TRBV12-4 and TRBJ2-5; D is unresolved. The CDR3 has 17 amino acids. Trimming took off 3 bases at V and 1 base at J, with 18 bases between the two ends. The CDR3 loop is CASSFFLSDRLQETQYF. DNA for the CDR3: TGTGCCAGCAGTTTTTTCTTAAGCGACCGGCTCCAAGAGACCCAGTACTTC.

This clonotype has only a few counts. J is TRBJ2-5 and V is TRBV12-3 or TRBV12-4; 7 positions agree with TRBD2. The CDR3 has 13 residues. V lost 3 bases, J lost 5 bases, and 3 bases stayed unmatched. CDR3 protein: CASSFGGDETQYF. The CDR3, as DNA: TGTGCCAGCAGTTTTGGGGGGGACGAGACCCAGTACTTC.

This clonotype was seen a few times. The CDR3 sequence is CSAGRTGNTEAFF. CDR3 nucleotide sequence: TGCAGTGCTGGCCGGACAGGAAACACTGAAGCTTTCTTT. The chain couples TRBV20-1 to TRBJ1-1; TRBD1 agrees at 7 bases. The CDR3 runs to 13 residues. The J segment lost 2 bases and the V segment lost 5 bases, leaving 5 bases of the junction unmatched. Per germline, CDR1 DFQATT and CDR2 SNEGSKA (reference sequence).